This TCR beta chain is from a study of OX40 agonist ivuxolimab in advanced cancers. This table comes from immunoSEQ multiplex PCR, and its TCRdb copy is limited to in-frame clones, with some not included. Counted here are about 58,000 clones, 80% to 90% occurring once; the ten biggest clones make up 0.75%. The CDR3 length is 12 residues. V was cut by 0 bases and J by 1 base, with 2 bases left in between. Per the germline V gene, CDR1 is SGHDT and CDR2 is YYEEEE. On this clone: This sample includes further DNA sequences coding for the same CDR3.

V and J are TRBV5-6 and TRBJ2-7; D unclear. This TCR was recovered from an adult with an advanced solid tumor such as melanoma, head and neck, liver or kidney cancer. The sequences come from CD4+ or CD8+ T cells sorted from blood, collected in a trial of the OX40 agonist ivuxolimab. CDR3 sequence reads: CASSLASYEQYF. The CDR3 DNA reads as TGTGCCAGCAGCTTGGCTTCCTACGAGCAGTACTTC.